Listed here is a single TCR beta chain. The data are from a study of blood T cell repertoires in COVID-19. Study information: Acute-phase and convalescent COVID-19 samples originated in the United States, Italy and Spain.

Authors' data handling: Cell counts per sample came from amplifying reference gene primers. Sequencing used immunoSEQ multiplex PCR; TCRdb keeps in-frame clones, though not all of them. V and J calls plus clone size are reproduced from that table; the DNA served to infer D and trimming. The repertoire holds approximately 200,000 clones, with approximately 84% as singletons. The germline gives CDR1 SNHLY, CDR2 FYNNEI. CDR3 size: 14 residues. V lost 7 bases and J lost 3, with 12 bases in between. The sequence was collected from a woman aged 55-69 years with acute or convalescent COVID-19. This chain joins TRBV2 and TRBJ2-2; the D gene is possibly TRBD1 (5 bases). Sequenced: peripheral blood. The CDR3 sequence is CASTRQIDTGELFF. The CDR3 DNA reads TGTGCCAGCACGAGACAGATAGACACCGGGGAGCTGTTTTTT. The variable domain in full, with the rest retrieved from reference TRBV2 and TRBJ2-2, is EPEVTQTPSHQVTQMGQEVILRCVPISNHLYFYWYRQILGQKVEFLVSFYNNEISEKSEIFDDQFSVERPDGSNFTLKIRSTKLEDSAMYFCASTRQIDTGELFFGEGSRLTVL.